These T cell receptor beta chains were read from a single sample in a study of OX40 agonist ivuxolimab in advanced cancers. Profiled with immunoSEQ multiplex PCR; TCRdb holds only in-frame clones, not every one. The sample records roughly 49,000 clones, around 81% being singletons. The specimen comprised CD4+ or CD8+ T cells sorted from blood, sampled in a trial of the OX40 agonist ivuxolimab. Every receptor here comes from an adult with an advanced solid tumor such as melanoma, head and neck, liver or kidney cancer. Each CDR3 is given with its conserved first and last residue. Each record gives: J gene, V gene, D gene, clone size, CDR3 protein, CDR3 DNA. A D gene is named only where the DNA matches it firmly. Where a row states a size, it is once, few, many or the class of an expanded clone; other rows omit it.

TRBJ2-3 | TRBV5-1 | TRBD2 | NA | CASSLEFGLAASQYF | TGCGCCAGCAGCTTGGAGTTTGGACTAGCGGCATCGCAGTATTTT
TRBJ1-5 | TRBV7-2 | NA | NA | CASSLSGARNQPQHF | TGTGCCAGCAGCTTGTCGGGGGCGAGAAATCAGCCCCAGCATTTT
TRBJ2-7 | TRBV27 | NA | NA | CASSPSRGSTYEQYF | TGTGCCAGCAGTCCCTCACGCGGGTCCACCTACGAGCAGTACTTC
TRBJ1-1 | TRBV2 | NA | few | CASSVRQNTEAFF | TGTGCCAGCAGTGTGAGGCAGAACACTGAAGCTTTCTTT
TRBJ2-2 | TRBV5-1 | NA | few | CASSWTSDTGELFF | TGCGCCAGCAGTTGGACGTCCGACACCGGGGAGCTGTTTTTT
TRBJ1-4 | TRBV10-3 | NA | NA | CAIKEGLNEKLFF | TGTGCCATCAAGGAAGGGCTCAATGAAAAACTGTTTTTT
TRBJ2-7 | TRBV2 | TRBD1 | NA | CASSPGQLGWYF | TGTGCTTCTTCCCCGGGACAGTTGGGATGGTACTTC
TRBJ2-3 | TRBV30 | TRBD1 | few | CAWSVRGTGRHTQYF | TGTGCCTGGAGTGTACGCGGGACAGGGCGCCATACGCAGTATTTT
TRBJ2-7 | TRBV19 | NA | NA | CASSMGGQGNEQYF | TGTGCCAGTAGTATGGGAGGCCAGGGGAACGAGCAGTACTTC
TRBJ1-1 | TRBV14 | NA | NA | CASSQARVTEAFF | TGTGCCAGCAGCCAAGCGAGGGTTACTGAAGCTTTCTTT
TRBJ1-1 | TRBV29-1 | NA | NA | CSVEMVPTEAFF | TGCAGCGTTGAAATGGTGCCCACTGAAGCTTTCTTT
TRBJ2-7 | TRBV2 | NA | NA | CASSPEGLGHTYEQYF | TGTGCCAGCAGTCCAGAAGGGTTAGGGCACACCTACGAGCAGTACTTC
TRBJ2-7 | TRBV9 | TRBD2 | NA | CASSVGTSGGVGEQYF | TGTGCCAGCAGCGTAGGTACTAGCGGGGGGGTCGGCGAGCAGTACTTC
TRBJ1-2 | TRBV6-1 | TRBD1 | few | CASTQSGGQNYGYTF | TGTGCCAGCACCCAATCAGGGGGGCAGAACTATGGCTACACCTTC
TRBJ1-1 | TRBV6-1 | NA | NA | CASSEVNDNTEAFF | TGTGCCAGCAGTGAAGTGAACGATAACACTGAAGCTTTCTTT
TRBJ1-1 | TRBV10-3 | NA | once | CATKTVSPMVPFF | TGTGCCACCAAGACAGTCTCACCGATGGTCCCTTTCTTT
TRBJ1-1 | TRBV11-1 | NA | NA | CASSPRRRFGNTEAFF | TGTGCCAGCAGCCCAAGGCGGCGGTTCGGGAACACTGAAGCTTTCTTT
TRBJ2-1 | TRBV27 | NA | NA | CASRPFSIGPGNEQFF | TGTGCCAGCAGGCCATTCTCGATCGGGCCCGGCAATGAGCAGTTCTTC
TRBJ2-7 | TRBV28 | TRBD2 | NA | CASSPYRSGGDEQYF | TGTGCCAGCAGTCCCTACAGGTCCGGGGGGGACGAGCAGTACTTC
TRBJ1-5 | TRBV5-1 | TRBD1 | once | CASSLEGGQGGNQPQHF | TGCGCCAGCAGCTTGGAGGGCGGACAGGGGGGAAATCAGCCCCAGCATTTT
TRBJ2-1 | TRBV25-1 | TRBD2 | NA | CASRRGGPYNEQFF | TGTGCCAGCAGGCGGGGGGGCCCCTACAATGAGCAGTTCTTC
TRBJ2-5 | TRBV4-1 | NA | once | CASSQASQGPQETQYF | TGCGCCAGCAGCCAAGCCTCTCAGGGACCCCAAGAGACCCAGTACTTC
TRBJ1-1 | TRBV7-5 | NA | NA | CARSLTGRGPNTEAFF | TGTGCCAGAAGCTTAACTGGTCGGGGGCCGAACACTGAAGCTTTCTTT
TRBJ2-5 | TRBV25-1 | NA | NA | CASSEFNPREWGETQYF | TGTGCCAGCAGTGAATTCAACCCCAGGGAATGGGGAGAGACCCAGTACTTC
TRBJ1-1 | TRBV6-5 | NA | NA | CASSLGVEAFF | TGTGCCAGCAGCCTAGGGGTTGAAGCTTTCTTT
TRBJ1-1 | TRBV7-9 | NA | NA | CASSLAERDTEAFF | TGTGCCAGCAGCTTAGCTGAGAGAGACACTGAAGCTTTCTTT
TRBJ1-2 | TRBV5-5 | TRBD1 | NA | CASSHTGVANYGYTF | TGTGCCAGCAGCCACACAGGGGTGGCTAACTATGGCTACACCTTC
TRBJ1-6 | TRBV5-1 | NA | NA | CASSLATGSYNSPLHF | TGCGCCAGCAGCTTGGCCACGGGAAGCTATAATTCACCCCTCCACTTT
TRBJ2-1 | TRBV9 | NA | NA | CASSVGGTGNEQFF | TGTGCCAGCAGCGTAGGCGGGACCGGCAATGAGCAGTTCTTC
TRBJ2-3 | TRBV5-1 | TRBD2 | NA | CASTSVAGGLADTQYF | TGCGCCAGCACCAGCGTGGCGGGGGGGTTAGCAGATACGCAGTATTTT
TRBJ1-2 | TRBV6-6 | NA | NA | CASKPGSYGYTF | TGTGCCAGCAAGCCGGGCAGCTATGGCTACACCTTC
TRBJ2-7 | TRBV5-5 | NA | NA | CASSLVGTTYEQYF | TGTGCCAGCAGCTTGGTTGGGACAACCTACGAGCAGTACTTC
TRBJ1-4 | TRBV18 | NA | NA | CASSPDRSNEKLFF | TGTGCCAGCTCCCCCGACAGGAGTAATGAAAAACTGTTTTTT
TRBJ2-3 | TRBV7-3 | NA | NA | CASSPLEGASTDTQYF | TGTGCCAGCAGCCCGCTAGAAGGTGCTAGCACAGATACGCAGTATTTT
TRBJ1-4 | TRBV21-1 | NA | NA | CASSGTGGSEKLFF | TGTGCCAGCAGCGGGACAGGGGGTAGTGAAAAACTGTTTTTT
TRBJ2-3 | TRBV4-1 | NA | NA | CASSQVAGASTDTQYF | TGCGCCAGCAGCCAAGTTGCGGGGGCTAGCACAGATACGCAGTATTTT
TRBJ1-4 | TRBV5-1 | NA | NA | CASSLGATNEKLFF | TGCGCCAGCAGCTTGGGAGCAACTAATGAAAAACTGTTTTTT
TRBJ2-7 | TRBV11-3 | NA | NA | CASSPRDEAYEQYF | TGTGCCAGCAGCCCCCGGGACGAAGCCTACGAGCAGTACTTC
TRBJ1-1 | TRBV11-2 | NA | once | CASSLGGREAFF | TGTGCCAGCAGCTTAGGGGGCAGGGAAGCTTTCTTT
TRBJ1-5 | TRBV10-3 | NA | NA | CAISVDSNQPQHF | TGTGCCATCAGTGTAGATAGCAATCAGCCCCAGCATTTT
TRBJ2-3 | TRBV9 | TRBD2 | NA | CASSAAGRTDTQYF | TGTGCCAGCAGCGCAGCGGGGCGCACAGATACGCAGTATTTT
TRBJ2-2 | TRBV4-3 | NA | NA | CASSQEGRTGELFF | TGCGCCAGCAGCCAAGAAGGGCGCACCGGGGAGCTGTTTTTT
TRBJ1-4 | TRBV7-9 | NA | NA | CASSLDRRTNEKLFF | TGTGCCAGCAGCTTAGACAGGCGAACTAATGAAAAACTGTTTTTT
TRBJ1-5 | TRBV6-5 | NA | NA | CASNRDNQPQHF | TGTGCCAGCAACCGGGACAATCAGCCCCAGCATTTT
TRBJ1-2 | TRBV9 | TRBD1 | once | CASSTFDRAGNYGYTF | TGTGCCAGCAGCACCTTTGACAGGGCGGGGAACTATGGCTACACCTTC
TRBJ2-2 | TRBV29-1 | TRBD2 | NA | CSVLAGGVTGELFF | TGCAGCGTTTTAGCGGGGGGCGTGACCGGGGAGCTGTTTTTT
TRBJ1-2 | TRBV19 | NA | NA | CASSIDRGSYGYTF | TGTGCCAGTAGTATAGACCGGGGAAGCTATGGCTACACCTTC
TRBJ1-2 | TRBV9 | NA | NA | CASSVGSPYTNYGYTF | TGTGCCAGCAGCGTAGGGAGTCCATATACTAACTATGGCTACACCTTC
TRBJ2-1 | TRBV7-3 | TRBD2 | NA | CASSLKRGGEQFF | TGTGCCAGCAGCTTAAAGCGGGGAGGTGAGCAGTTCTTC
TRBJ2-1 | TRBV4-2 | NA | NA | CASSQGVVSGNYNEQFF | TGTGCCAGCAGCCAGGGGGTAGTGAGCGGCAACTACAATGAGCAGTTCTTC
TRBJ1-1 | TRBV11-3 | TRBD1 | few | CASSLDRGWTEAFF | TGTGCCAGCAGCCTTGACAGGGGGTGGACTGAAGCTTTCTTT
TRBJ1-4 | TRBV5-1 | NA | NA | CASSPNAATNEKLFF | TGCGCCAGCAGCCCTAACGCGGCAACTAATGAAAAACTGTTTTTT